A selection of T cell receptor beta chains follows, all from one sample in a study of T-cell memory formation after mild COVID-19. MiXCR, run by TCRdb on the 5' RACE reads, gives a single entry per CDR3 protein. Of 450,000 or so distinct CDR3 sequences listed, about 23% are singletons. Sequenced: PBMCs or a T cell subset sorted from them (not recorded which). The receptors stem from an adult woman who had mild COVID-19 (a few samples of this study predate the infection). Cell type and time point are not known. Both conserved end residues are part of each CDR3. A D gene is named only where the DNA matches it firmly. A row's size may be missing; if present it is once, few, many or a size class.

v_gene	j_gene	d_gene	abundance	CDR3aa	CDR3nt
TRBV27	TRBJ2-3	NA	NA	CASSRLLVSGVSTDTQYF	TGTGCCAGCAGTCGATTGTTGGTTTCGGGTGTAAGCACAGATACGCAGTATTTT
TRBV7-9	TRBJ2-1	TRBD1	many	CASSLQGASYNEQFF	TGCGCCAGCAGCTTGCAGGGGGCCTCCTACAATGAGCAGTTCTTC
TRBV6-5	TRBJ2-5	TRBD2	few	CASSFKRGLRETQYF	TGTGCCAGCAGCTTCAAGCGGGGGCTGCGGGAGACCCAGTACTTC
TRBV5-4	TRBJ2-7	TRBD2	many	CASSLRLAGGEQYF	TGTGCCAGCAGCTTACGACTAGCCGGGGGTGAGCAGTACTTC
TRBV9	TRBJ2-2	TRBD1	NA	CASSVGQGTGELFF	TGTGCCAGCAGCGTAGGACAGGGCACCGGGGAGCTGTTTTTT
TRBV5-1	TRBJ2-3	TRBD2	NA	CASSRGLAGESDTQYF	TGCGCCAGCAGCAGGGGACTAGCGGGGGAGTCGGATACGCAGTATTTT
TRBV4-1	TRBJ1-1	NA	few	CASSQDQGPEAFF	TGCGCCAGCAGCCAAGATCAGGGCCCTGAAGCTTTCTTT
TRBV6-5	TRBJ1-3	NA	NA	CASRNNRNSGNTIYF	TGTGCCAGCCGAAATAACAGAAACTCTGGAAACACCATATATTTT
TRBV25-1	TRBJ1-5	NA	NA	CASSEYNQPQHF	TGTGCCAGCAGTGAATATAATCAGCCCCAGCATTTT
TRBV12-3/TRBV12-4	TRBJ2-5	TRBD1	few	CASTKTRDRDSQETQYF	TGTGCCAGCACTAAAACCCGGGACAGGGATTCTCAAGAGACCCAGTACTTC
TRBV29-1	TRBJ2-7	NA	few	CSVEDGQTYEQYF	TGCAGCGTTGAAGATGGGCAGACCTACGAGCAGTACTTC
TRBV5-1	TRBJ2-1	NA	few	CASSLSADTSNEQFF	TGCGCCAGCAGCTTGAGTGCGGACACGTCCAATGAGCAGTTCTTC
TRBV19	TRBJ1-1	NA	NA	CASSRRDVLNTEAFF	TGTGCCAGTAGTAGGCGGGACGTCTTGAACACTGAAGCTTTCTTT
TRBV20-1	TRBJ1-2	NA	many	CSARDRGYYGYTF	TGCAGTGCTAGAGATAGGGGCTACTATGGCTACACCTTC
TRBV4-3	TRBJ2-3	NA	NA	CASSQDYSVVYF	TGCGCCAGCAGCCAAGACTACTCTGTGGTATATTTT
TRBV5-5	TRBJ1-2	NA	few	CASTWLSAGYGYTF	TGTGCCAGCACCTGGTTATCGGCAGGCTATGGCTACACCTTC
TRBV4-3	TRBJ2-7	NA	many	CASSQSLANYYEQYF	TGCGCCAGCAGCCAGTCCCTAGCGAACTACTACGAGCAGTACTTC
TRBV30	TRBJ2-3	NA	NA	CAWSGGGSTDTQYF	TGTGCCTGGAGTGGAGGAGGTAGCACAGATACGCAGTATTTT
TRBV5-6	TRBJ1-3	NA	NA	CASSLQGFGNTIYF	TGTGCCAGCAGCTTACAGGGATTTGGAAACACCATATATTTT
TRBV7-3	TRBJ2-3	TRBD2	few	CASSLNGLAGGGDTQYF	TGTGCCAGCAGCTTAAATGGACTAGCGGGAGGAGGGGATACGCAGTATTTT
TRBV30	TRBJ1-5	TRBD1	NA	CAWSPGQGGQPQHF	TGTGCCTGGAGTCCGGGACAGGGAGGGCAGCCCCAGCATTTT
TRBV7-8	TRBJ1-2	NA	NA	CASSTRANYGYTF	TGTGCCAGCAGCACTAGAGCTAACTATGGCTACACCTTC
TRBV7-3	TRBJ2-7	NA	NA	CASSLSRTSYEQYF	TGTGCCAGCAGCTTATCAAGGACCTCCTACGAGCAGTACTTC